This TCR beta chain was recorded in a study of cytomegalovirus exposure and HLA in healthy donors. Whole-study results and caveats: In a later analysis, at a false discovery rate of 0.05, about 16,000 TCR beta sequences matched HLA alleles. Later analysis indicated greater clonal expansion among HLA-associated TCR beta chains than among equally common other chains.

Note on this clone: Antigen unknown.

PCR employed 60 Vbeta and 13 Jbeta primers. Produced via immunoSEQ multiplex PCR; TCRdb's table is partial and in-frame only. This sample's table reports about 190,000 clones. The specimen sequenced was PBMCs. The sequence was obtained from a young woman in good health and CMV-seropositive.

CDR3 DNA sequence: TGTGCCTGGAGCGGTCCCGGGACAGGGACTAATGAAAAACTGTTTTTT. This sequence encodes CAWSGPGTGTNEKLFF. The chain recombines TRBV30 with TRBJ1-4, with TRBD1 matching 9 bases. The CDR3 is made up of 16 amino acids. Germline values: CDR1 GTSNPN, CDR2 SVGIG (reference sequence). Trimming removed 3 bases from V and 2 bases from J; junction bases left unmatched: 7.